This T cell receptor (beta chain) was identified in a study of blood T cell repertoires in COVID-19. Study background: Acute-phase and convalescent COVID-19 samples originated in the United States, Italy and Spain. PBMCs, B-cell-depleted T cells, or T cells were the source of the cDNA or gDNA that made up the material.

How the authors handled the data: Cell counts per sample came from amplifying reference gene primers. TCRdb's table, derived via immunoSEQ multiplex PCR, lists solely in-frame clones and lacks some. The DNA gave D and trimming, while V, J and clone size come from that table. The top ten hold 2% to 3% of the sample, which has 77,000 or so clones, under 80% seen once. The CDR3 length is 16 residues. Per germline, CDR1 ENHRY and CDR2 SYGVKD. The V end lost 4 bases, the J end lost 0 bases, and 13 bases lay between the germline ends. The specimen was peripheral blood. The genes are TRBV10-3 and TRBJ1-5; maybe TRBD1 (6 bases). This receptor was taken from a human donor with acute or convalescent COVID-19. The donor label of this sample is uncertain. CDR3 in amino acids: CAISARGDDSNQPQHF. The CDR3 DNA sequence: TGTGCCATCAGTGCCAGGGGTGATGATAGCAATCAGCCCCAGCATTTT.